The 13 T cell receptor beta chains below come from one sample, sequenced in a study of T cell responses to AZD1222 COVID-19 vaccine. This table comes from immunoSEQ multiplex PCR, and its TCRdb copy is limited to in-frame clones, with some not included. Of some 110,000 clones in the sample, around nine tenths are singletons; the top ten hold 7.1%. This specimen consisted of peripheral blood, obtained 28 days after the second AZD1222 dose. Every receptor here comes from an adult who received the AZD1222 COVID-19 vaccine.

V is TRBV10-1 and J is TRBJ2-3; 10 bases match TRBD2. The CDR3 length is 14 residues. Germline-derived CDR1 and CDR2 are WNHNN and SYGVQD (reference sequence). V gave up 8 bases and J gave up 6 bases; unmatched junction bases: 8. CDR3 in amino acids: CASRTSGAGDTQYF. The CDR3 DNA sequence: TGCGCCAGCCGGACTAGCGGAGCTGGGGATACGCAGTATTTT.

In its sample, this clone is medium-sized. The chain recombines TRBV7-9 with TRBJ1-1; no clear D gene. V lost 1 base to trimming and J lost 1 base, with 10 bases between them. CDR1 is SEHNR, CDR2 FQNEAQ, per germline (reference sequence). CDR3 length: 15 residues. The CDR3 reads CASSLVGNRNTEAFF. CDR3 sequence (DNA): TGTGCCAGCAGCTTAGTTGGGAACAGGAACACTGAAGCTTTCTTT.

The chain combines TRBV5-1 with TRBJ2-7; 10 bases are shared with TRBD2. Germline-derived CDR1 and CDR2 are SGHRS and YFSETQ. V dropped 3 bases and J dropped 1; count of bases not matched to a gene: 10. CDR3 size: 17 residues. CDR3 nucleotides: TGCGCCAGCAGCTGGGCCCCCGGGACTAGCGATTCCTACGAGCAGTACTTC. It codes for CASSWAPGTSDSYEQYF.

This rearrangement joins TRBV30 to TRBJ2-5; possible D gene TRBD2, 6 bases. Germline lookup yields CDR1 GTSNPN and CDR2 SVGIG (reference sequence). The V gene lost 2 bases and the J gene lost 3 bases, with 16 bases spanning the gap. The CDR3 is made up of 15 amino acids. The DNA of the CDR3 is TGTGCCTGGAGTCCTATTGCGGGATGGGAAGAGACCCAGTACTTC. Its protein is CAWSPIAGWEETQYF.

This clone appeared once. The V and J genes are TRBV9 and TRBJ2-3; no firm D call. From germline, CDR1 is SGDLS and CDR2 YYNGEE. The CDR3 is made up of 13 amino acids. Trimming pared 2 bases from V and 1 base from J, leaving 5 bases between. The CDR3 spells CASSVQGTDTQYF. The CDR3 nucleotides are TGTGCCAGCAGCGTCCAGGGCACAGATACGCAGTATTTT.

The chain recombines TRBV10-1 with TRBJ1-4, with unresolved D. The CDR3 contains 12 residues. V was cut by 3 bases and J by 10 bases, with 9 bases left in between. Germline V lookup: CDR1 WNHNN, CDR2 SYGVQD (reference sequence). This CDR3 reads CASSDPGGKLFF. The CDR3 region has the DNA TGCGCCAGCAGTGATCCCGGCGGAAAACTGTTTTTT.

J is TRBJ2-3 and V is TRBV27; D not resolved. V was trimmed by 7 bases and J by 2 bases, leaving 13 bases between them. The CDR3 length is 14 residues. Germline assignment: CDR1 MNHEY and CDR2 SMNVEV (reference sequence). The CDR3 bases are TGTGCCAGCAAAGGACCACTTTACACAGATACGCAGTATTTT. It is translated as CASKGPLYTDTQYF.

J is TRBJ1-3 and V is TRBV3-1 (or the pseudogene TRBV3-2); no definite D call. Germline CDR1 and CDR2: LGHDT and YNNKEL (reference sequence). The CDR3 extends over 15 amino acids. The V end lost 1 base, the J end lost 3 bases, and 10 bases lay between the germline ends. The CDR3 region is CASSQGHSGGNTIYF. DNA for the CDR3: TGTGCCAGCAGCCAAGGGCACTCGGGTGGAAACACCATATATTTT.

This clone was observed once. The gene calls are TRBV4-3 and TRBJ2-1; D gene ambiguous. Germline V gene lookup returns CDR1 LGHNA and CDR2 YSLEER. This CDR3 spans 13 amino acids. Trimming left V 1 base short and J 7 bases short, with 8 bases between. The CDR3 nucleotides are TGCGCCAGCAGCCAAGTTGGGGATAATGAGCAGTTCTTC. Protein: CASSQVGDNEQFF.

The gene calls are TRBV5-1 and TRBJ1-4; 9 nucleotides agree with TRBD1. Germline V CDR1 and CDR2: SGHRS, YFSETQ. The CDR3 has 14 residues. J was trimmed by 4 bases and V by 4 bases; bases with no gene match: 2. The CDR3 DNA is TGCGCCAGCAGCAGGACAGGGGATAATGAAAAACTGTTTTTT. This encodes CASSRTGDNEKLFF.

This chain joins TRBV5-5 and TRBJ1-1; perhaps TRBD1 as D (5 bases). This CDR3 has 16 residues. CDR1 and CDR2 from the germline V gene are SGHKS and YYEKEE (reference sequence). The V and J ends lost 0 bases and 4 bases respectively, with 16 bases between them. The CDR3 sequence is CASSLDWGGIGTEAFF. CDR3 DNA sequence: TGTGCCAGCAGCTTGGACTGGGGGGGAATAGGCACTGAAGCTTTCTTT.

Only one count was recorded for this clone. V usage is TRBV7-9 and J usage is TRBJ2-3, with D perhaps TRBD1 (6 bases). V was cut by 7 bases and J by 0 bases, with 14 bases left in between. CDR1 is SEHNR and CDR2 is FQNEAQ in the germline V gene (reference sequence). The CDR3 length is 15 residues. CDR3 residues: CASIKRGSSTDTQYF. CDR3 nucleotides: TGTGCCAGCATCAAGAGGGGGTCCAGCACAGATACGCAGTATTTT.

The chain is built from TRBV6-5 and TRBJ1-2; D gene uncertain. V lost 2 bases and J lost 3, with 13 bases in between. The CDR3 covers 15 residues. Germline values: CDR1 MNHEY, CDR2 SVGAGI. The CDR3 sequence is CASSYRGDPDYGYTF. In nucleotides, the CDR3 is TGTGCCAGCAGTTACCGGGGAGATCCGGACTATGGCTACACCTTC.